The 8 T cell receptor beta chains in this list originate from one sample, sequenced in a study of regulatory T cells in long-lasting Graves disease. Investigators prepared the TCR beta libraries by applying iRepertoire HTBI primers and Arm-PCR of CDR3 regions. A single record per CDR3 protein comes from TCRdb applying MiXCR to the multiplex PCR reads. The sample consists of about 520,000 distinct CDR3 sequences, around 12% of them appearing once. The time point is: newly diagnosed GD, antithyroid drugs for less than 3 months. Isolated PBMC RNA provided the starting material for the TCR library. This sample was also put to use in a study of T cells in Graves' hyperthyroidism and ophthalmopathy.

The sequences come from peripheral blood mononuclear cells (PBMCs), collected at new diagnosis, from a patient treated with antithyroid drugs. The source of these receptors is a woman under 40 with Graves disease.

This clonotype was found a few times. The V gene is TRBV20-1, the J gene TRBJ2-5; D is unclear. CDR3 length equals 12 residues. CDR1 and CDR2 (germline): DFQATT, SNEGSKA (reference sequence). V lost 6 bases and J lost 5, with 13 bases in between. CDR3 residues: CSAKTYSETQYF. The CDR3 DNA is TGCAGTGCCAAGACATATTCCGAGACCCAGTACTTC.

The rearrangement joins TRBV6-2 or TRBV6-3 to TRBJ2-1; D unresolved. Germline-derived CDR1 and CDR2 are MNHEY and SVGEGT. Trimming cost V 6 bases and J 4 bases, with 16 bases left between them. The CDR3 runs to 15 residues. The CDR3 nucleotides read TGTGCCAGCAGCCCGCTCCCCTTCCATTACAATGAGCAGTTCTTC. The encoded protein is CASSPLPFHYNEQFF.

The chain carries TRBV27 and TRBJ2-2; 11 bases align to TRBD2. The V segment lost 5 bases and the J segment 1 base; nucleotides outside the gene matches: 9. Germline lookup yields CDR1 MNHEY and CDR2 SMNVEV (reference sequence). The CDR3 is 18 residues long. The CDR3 region is CASSQPGLAVQNTGELFF. The CDR3 DNA follows: TGTGCCAGCAGTCAACCGGGACTAGCGGTTCAGAACACCGGGGAGCTGTTTTTT.

The sample holds many counts of this clonotype. The chain recombines TRBV28 with TRBJ1-2; 10 positions agree with TRBD1. Germline values: CDR1 MDHEN, CDR2 SYDVKM. CDR3 length: 14 residues. V shed 2 bases, J shed 7 bases, and the junction held 4 bases outside the gene matches. CDR3 in amino acids: CASSLRQGALGYTF. The CDR3, as DNA: TGTGCCAGCAGTTTACGACAGGGGGCGCTTGGCTACACCTTC.

The genes are TRBV20-1 and TRBJ1-3, with D maybe TRBD1 (6 bases). In germline, CDR1 is DFQATT, CDR2 SNEGSKA (reference sequence). This CDR3 region has 14 residues. The ends were cut back, 3 bases at V and 0 bases at J, with 9 bases in the middle. In nucleotides, the CDR3 is TGCAGTGCTAGGGACAGAGCCTCTGGAAACACCATATATTTT. It codes for CSARDRASGNTIYF.

This clonotype was seen once. This could be a read error, since a much larger clone is one nucleotide away. The chain uses TRBV7-8 and TRBJ2-2, with 9 bases aligning to TRBD2. There are 16 residues in the CDR3. Germline V lookup: CDR1 SGHVS, CDR2 FQNEAQ. CDR3 sequence: CAGSPTSGTNTGELFF. The CDR3 DNA sequence: TGTGCCGGCAGCCCGACTAGCGGCACGAACACCGGGGAGCTGTTTTTT.

This clonotype was detected many times. The rearrangement joins TRBV19 to TRBJ2-7, with 7 bases matching TRBD1. The CDR3 has 16 amino acids. Germline values: CDR1 LNHDA, CDR2 SQIVND (reference sequence). V lost 5 bases and J lost 1; bases outside the gene matches: 11. CDR3 in DNA: TGTGCCAGTAGTCGAGCCCCGGGACAGCCTTCCTACGAGCAGTACTTC. This translates into CASSRAPGQPSYEQYF.

This clonotype was recorded a few times. J is TRBJ2-3 and V is TRBV6-5, with D unclear. V lost 2 bases and J lost 0, with 6 bases in between. The CDR3 has 14 amino acids. Germline-derived CDR1 and CDR2 are MNHEY and SVGAGI. The CDR3 loop reads CASSYTDSTDTQYF. The CDR3 nucleotides are TGTGCCAGCAGTTACACCGACAGCACAGATACGCAGTATTTT.